Sequencing of this T cell receptor beta chain was carried out in a study of blood T cell repertoires in COVID-19. Measured with immunoSEQ multiplex PCR; TCRdb has only the in-frame clones, and not every one. In the table there are around 200,000 clones, about 87% of which are singletons. The V gene lost 2 bases and the J gene lost 7 bases, with 9 bases spanning the gap. CDR3 size: 13 residues. Germline V gives CDR1 SGHTA, CDR2 FQGNSA. The rearrangement joins TRBV7-2 to TRBJ1-5; D unclear. The TCR was taken from a woman aged 18-30 years who had recovered from COVID-19. Input material: peripheral blood. The DNA of the CDR3 is TGTGCCAGCAGCTTATCCGCGGTACAGCCCCAGCATTTT. Residues: CASSLSAVQPQHF. Looking up the rest from reference TRBV7-2 and TRBJ1-5 gives the full variable domain: GAGVSQSPSNKVTEKGKDVELRCDPISGHTALYWYRQSLGQGLEFLIYFQGNSAPDKSGLPSDRFSAERTGGSVSTLTIQRTQQEDSAVYLCASSLSAVQPQHFGDGTRLSIL.